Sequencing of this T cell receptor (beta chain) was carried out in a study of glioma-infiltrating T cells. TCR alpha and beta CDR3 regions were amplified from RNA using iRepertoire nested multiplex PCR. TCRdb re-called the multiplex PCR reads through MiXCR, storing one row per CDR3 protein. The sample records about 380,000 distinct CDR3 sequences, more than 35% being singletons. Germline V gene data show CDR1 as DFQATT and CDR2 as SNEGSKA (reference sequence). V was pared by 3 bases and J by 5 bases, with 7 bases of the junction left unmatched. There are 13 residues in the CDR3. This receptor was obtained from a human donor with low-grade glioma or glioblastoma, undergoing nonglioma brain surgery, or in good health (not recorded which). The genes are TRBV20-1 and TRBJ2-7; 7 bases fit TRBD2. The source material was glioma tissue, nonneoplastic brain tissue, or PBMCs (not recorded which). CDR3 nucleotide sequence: TGCAGTGCTAGGGGCGGGAGTCTGGACGAGCAGTACTTC. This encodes CSARGGSLDEQYF.